The 23 T cell receptor beta chains in this list originate from one sample, sequenced in a study of blood T cell repertoires in COVID-19. The assay was immunoSEQ multiplex PCR, and TCRdb's table has in-frame clones only and misses some. This sample has 250,000 to 350,000 clones, with roughly 90% found just once. Sequencing used peripheral blood. These receptors all come from a woman in her sixties or seventies with acute or convalescent COVID-19.

The V gene is TRBV28, the J gene TRBJ1-5, with 9 bases lining up with TRBD1. Germline V gives CDR1 MDHEN, CDR2 SYDVKM. The CDR3 is made up of 15 amino acids. V was pared by 2 bases and J by 11 bases, with 10 bases of the junction left unmatched. The CDR3 reads CASSLPYRGLGAQHF. The CDR3 DNA follows: TGTGCCAGCAGTTTACCGTACAGGGGGCTAGGGGCCCAGCATTTT.

This chain joins TRBV11-3 and TRBJ2-7; 14 nucleotides agree with TRBD2. The germline V gene has CDR1 SGHNT and CDR2 YENEEA. The junction had 6 bases not matched to a gene; V was cut back by 3 bases and J by 5 bases. This CDR3 has 16 amino acids. CDR3 region: CASSFGTSGSLDEQYF. The CDR3 coding sequence is TGTGCCAGCAGCTTTGGGACTAGCGGGAGTTTAGACGAGCAGTACTTC. Together with reference TRBV11-3 and TRBJ2-7, the CDR3 gives the full variable domain: EAGVVQSPRYKIIEKKQPVAFWCNPISGHNTLYWYLQNLGQGPELLIRYENEEAVDDSQLPKDRFSAERLKGVDSTLKIQPAELGDSAVYLCASSFGTSGSLDEQYFGPGTRLTVT.

This chain connects TRBV7-9 to TRBJ1-4; D might be TRBD1 (5 bases). This CDR3 is 14 amino acids long. Between the trimmed V and J ends, which lost 5 bases and 8 bases, there was a span of 15 bases. Looked up from germline, CDR1 is SEHNR and CDR2 is FQNEAQ (reference sequence). CDR3 residues: CASSASGVREKLFF. The CDR3 DNA is TGTGCCAGCAGCGCCTCGGGGGTTAGAGAAAAACTGTTTTTT.

This clone was picked up a small number of times. This sample also contains other DNA sequences that code for the same CDR3. The rearrangement links TRBV6-2 or TRBV6-3 to TRBJ1-5; possibly TRBD1 for D (5 bases). Germline CDR1 MNHEY, CDR2 SVGEGT. The CDR3 is made up of 15 amino acids. V dropped 2 bases and J dropped 2 bases, with 10 bases sitting between them. For the CDR3, the DNA is TGTGCCAGCAGTTACGGCAGGGTAGGCAATCAGCCCCAGCATTTT. Its translation: CASSYGRVGNQPQHF.

The chain joins TRBV5-4 to TRBJ2-7, with D perhaps TRBD1 (6 bases). Germline CDR1 SGHNT, CDR2 YYREEE (reference sequence). The ends were cut back, 0 bases at V and 4 bases at J, with 14 bases in the middle. The CDR3 covers 15 residues. CDR3 region: CASSLVVGAYYEQYF. The CDR3 DNA reads TGTGCCAGCAGCTTGGTTGTGGGGGCCTATTACGAGCAGTACTTC.

The rearrangement joins TRBV30 to TRBJ1-1; D may be TRBD1 (5 bases). Trimming removed 0 bases from V and 2 bases from J, with 7 bases in between. The CDR3 totals 13 residues. Per the germline V gene, CDR1 is GTSNPN and CDR2 is SVGIG (reference sequence). The CDR3 loop is CAWSVQENTEAFF. The CDR3 DNA sequence: TGTGCCTGGAGTGTACAGGAAAACACTGAAGCTTTCTTT.

This chain uses TRBV9 with TRBJ2-3, with D unclear. Germline assignment: CDR1 SGDLS and CDR2 YYNGEE. The CDR3 is 15 residues long. Trimming pared 3 bases from V and 0 bases from J, leaving 11 bases between. The CDR3 nucleotides are TGTGCCAGCAGCGGAGGCACGGGTAGCACAGATACGCAGTATTTT. Protein: CASSGGTGSTDTQYF.

The J gene is TRBJ1-3, the V gene TRBV7-2; D call uncertain. Trimming removed 3 bases from V and 0 bases from J, with 9 bases in between. CDR1 and CDR2 (germline): SGHTA, FQGNSA. CDR3 length: 15 amino acids. The CDR3 protein is CASSLEASSGNTIYF. CDR3 in DNA: TGTGCCAGCAGCTTGGAGGCAAGCTCTGGAAACACCATATATTTT.

The gene calls are TRBV7-2 and TRBJ1-1, with 11 bases identical to TRBD1. Germline V gene sequence: CDR1 SGHTA, CDR2 FQGNSA. CDR3 length: 14 residues. Losses at the gene ends were 5 bases for V and 4 bases for J; bases not matched to a gene: 3. The CDR3 region is CASSLDRGPTEAFF. The DNA of the CDR3 is TGTGCCAGCAGCCTGGACAGGGGGCCCACTGAAGCTTTCTTT.

The V gene is TRBV19, the J gene TRBJ2-2; D call uncertain. The germline V gene encodes CDR1 LNHDA and CDR2 SQIVND (reference sequence). V was shortened by 7 bases and J by 1 base, with 7 bases between the two germline ends. This CDR3 region has 13 residues. As DNA, the CDR3 is TGTGCCAGTACCCCAGGGAACACCGGGGAGCTGTTTTTT. Translating it yields CASTPGNTGELFF. Using reference TRBV19 and TRBJ2-2 for the parts outside the CDR3, the full variable domain is DGGITQSPKYLFRKEGQNVTLSCEQNLNHDAMYWYRQDPGQGLRLIYYSQIVNDFQKGDIAEGYSVSREKKESFPLTVTSAQKNPTAFYLCASTPGNTGELFFGEGSRLTVL.

V usage is TRBV29-1 and J usage is TRBJ1-4, with 7 bases identical to TRBD1. The CDR3 totals 14 residues. Germline trimming cut 1 base from V and 8 bases from J; bases unmatched to any gene: 7. Germline V gene data show CDR1 as SQVTM and CDR2 as ANQGSEA. CDR3 DNA sequence: TGCAGCGTTGAAGCGGGCAGGGGGATGGAAAAACTGTTTTTT. Translation gives CSVEAGRGMEKLFF.

The chain has TRBV7-7 and TRBJ2-2; TRBD1 agrees at 8 bases. CDR3 length: 15 residues. V shed 1 base, J shed 5 bases, and the junction held 3 bases outside the gene matches. Per germline, CDR1 SSHAT and CDR2 FNYEAQ (reference sequence). The CDR3 coding sequence is TGTGCCAGCAGCTTAGACAGGGGGAAAACCGGGGAGCTGTTTTTT. Translating gives CASSLDRGKTGELFF. The full variable domain, rest sourced from reference TRBV7-7 and TRBJ2-2, is GAGVSQSPRYKVTKRGQDVTLRCDPISSHATLYWYQQALGQGPEFLTYFNYEAQPDKSGLPSDRFSAERPEGSISTLTIQRTEQRDSAMYRCASSLDRGKTGELFFGEGSRLTVL.

The table lists this clone with a count of one. The chain couples TRBV19 to TRBJ1-2; 7 bases line up with TRBD1. J lost 2 bases, V lost 1 base, and 4 bases had no gene match. Germline V gene lookup returns CDR1 LNHDA and CDR2 SQIVND (reference sequence). CDR3 size: 15 residues. DNA of the CDR3: TGTGCCAGTAGTATAGGCACAGGGGCGAACTATGGCTACACCTTC. Translated: CASSIGTGANYGYTF.

The V gene is TRBV18, the J gene TRBJ2-4, with D perhaps TRBD1 (5 bases). Germline CDR1 is KGHSH and CDR2 is LQKENI. Trimming stripped 1 base from V and 0 bases from J, with 10 bases between. This CDR3 is built from 16 residues. CDR3 protein: CASSPQGNLAKNIQYF. For the CDR3, the DNA is TGTGCCAGCTCACCACAGGGGAACCTAGCCAAAAACATTCAGTACTTC.

The chain carries TRBV9 and TRBJ2-3, with 7 bases lining up with TRBD1. The CDR3 loop spans 15 amino acids. Germline V gene lookup returns CDR1 SGDLS and CDR2 YYNGEE. With V trimmed by 4 bases and J by 4 bases, 9 bases remained unmatched. CDR3 region: CASSPRTGGADTQYF. As DNA, the CDR3 is TGTGCCAGCAGCCCCCGGACAGGAGGCGCAGATACGCAGTATTTT.

This chain joins TRBV20-1 and TRBJ1-1, with D perhaps TRBD1 (6 bases). V was cut by 3 bases and J by 1 base, with 12 bases left in between. Germline V gene data show CDR1 as DFQATT and CDR2 as SNEGSKA (reference sequence). The CDR3 loop spans 14 amino acids. CDR3 DNA sequence: TGCAGTGCTAGTCGTCGGACAGAGAACACTGAAGCTTTCTTT. Amino acid sequence: CSASRRTENTEAFF.

The gene calls are TRBV7-2 and TRBJ2-7, with a tentative D call TRBD2 (6 bases). V was pared by 1 base and J by 1 base, with 11 bases between. Germline CDR1 is SGHTA and CDR2 is FQGNSA. The CDR3 has 15 amino acids. The CDR3 is CASSLGLVWSYEQYF. The CDR3 DNA reads as TGTGCCAGCAGCTTAGGACTAGTCTGGTCCTACGAGCAGTACTTC.

The genes are TRBV28 and TRBJ1-1; weak D call: TRBD1 (6 bases). The CDR3 extends over 16 amino acids. The ends were cut back, 4 bases at V and 1 base at J, with 16 bases in the middle. Germline CDR1 MDHEN, CDR2 SYDVKM. The CDR3 sequence is CASSSVWGRANTEAFF. CDR3 DNA sequence: TGTGCCAGCAGTTCCGTGTGGGGGCGGGCGAACACTGAAGCTTTCTTT.

This clone occurred a few times. The chain links TRBV6-1 to TRBJ1-1; D is uncertain. The CDR3 consists of 14 residues. Germline assignment: CDR1 MNHNS and CDR2 SASEGT. The germline V and J ends were trimmed by 1 base and 4 bases, with 10 bases remaining between them. DNA of the CDR3: TGTGCCAGCAGTGAAGATTTCGGTGCCACTGAAGCTTTCTTT. Translation: CASSEDFGATEAFF.

The V call is TRBV3-1 (or the pseudogene TRBV3-2), the J call TRBJ2-7; TRBD2 might be the D (5 bases). The ends were cut back, 6 bases at V and 7 bases at J, with 25 bases in the middle. Germline loops: CDR1 LGHDT, CDR2 YNNKEL (reference sequence). The CDR3 length is 16 residues. CDR3 DNA: TGTGCCAGCAGTATCAAGGCGTCGAGCGGAGGCAAAGAGCAGTACTTC. Its protein is CASSIKASSGGKEQYF.

This chain links TRBV24-1 with TRBJ2-3; 9 bases are shared with TRBD2. The CDR3 spans 16 residues. Germline V gene lookup returns CDR1 KGHDR and CDR2 SFDVKD. V lost 0 bases to trimming and J lost 3 bases; unmatched junction nucleotides: 3. The CDR3 reads CATSDLASGETDTQYF. In DNA form, the CDR3 reads TGTGCCACCAGTGATTTGGCTAGCGGGGAAACAGATACGCAGTATTTT.

V is TRBV5-1 and J is TRBJ1-5, with D tentatively TRBD1 (5 bases). Trimming left V 2 bases short and J 0 bases short, with 12 bases between. In germline, CDR1 is SGHRS, CDR2 YFSETQ. This CDR3 has 16 residues. The CDR3 bases are TGCGCCAGCAGCTTACAAGGGGCTGCTAGCAATCAGCCCCAGCATTTT. It specifies CASSLQGAASNQPQHF.

The chain employs TRBV15 and TRBJ2-7, with a possible D match to TRBD2 (6 bases). Germline V lookup: CDR1 LNHNV, CDR2 YYDKDF (reference sequence). V was cut by 1 base and J by 3 bases, with 10 bases left in between. The CDR3 is 14 residues long. The CDR3 region is CATSRGVSGYEQYF. The CDR3 DNA sequence: TGTGCCACCAGCAGAGGGGTTAGCGGCTACGAGCAGTACTTC.